Sequencing of this T cell receptor beta chain was carried out in a study of OX40 agonist ivuxolimab in advanced cancers. Study in general: An agonistic human IgG2 monoclonal antibody against OX40 (CD134) was given. One patient with hepatocellular carcinoma and two with cutaneous melanoma, three in all, had partial responses.

Findings of the study overall: In the expanded peripheral T cells, antigen specificity was never determined. Within 6 weeks, CD4+ and CD8+ blood T cells expanded clonally at 0.1 to 3.0 mg/kg.

Trimming cost V 4 bases and J 5 bases, with 30 bases left between them. The CDR3 sequence is 19 residues long. CDR1 and CDR2 (germline): SGHDT, YYEEEE. Measured with immunoSEQ multiplex PCR; TCRdb has only the in-frame clones, and not every one. The data hold more than 65,000 clones, with 85% to 95% observed a single time. Comment on this clone: What it recognizes is unknown.

The specimen comprised CD4+ or CD8+ T cells sorted from blood, sampled in a trial of the OX40 agonist ivuxolimab. This TCR came from an adult with an advanced solid tumor such as melanoma, head and neck, liver or kidney cancer. V and J are TRBV5-6 and TRBJ2-5; TRBD1 or TRBD2 may be the D gene (6 bases each). The CDR3: CASSDPHQGRYRGGETQYF. CDR3 DNA: TGTGCCAGCAGCGATCCCCATCAGGGGCGCTATAGAGGAGGGGAGACCCAGTACTTC.